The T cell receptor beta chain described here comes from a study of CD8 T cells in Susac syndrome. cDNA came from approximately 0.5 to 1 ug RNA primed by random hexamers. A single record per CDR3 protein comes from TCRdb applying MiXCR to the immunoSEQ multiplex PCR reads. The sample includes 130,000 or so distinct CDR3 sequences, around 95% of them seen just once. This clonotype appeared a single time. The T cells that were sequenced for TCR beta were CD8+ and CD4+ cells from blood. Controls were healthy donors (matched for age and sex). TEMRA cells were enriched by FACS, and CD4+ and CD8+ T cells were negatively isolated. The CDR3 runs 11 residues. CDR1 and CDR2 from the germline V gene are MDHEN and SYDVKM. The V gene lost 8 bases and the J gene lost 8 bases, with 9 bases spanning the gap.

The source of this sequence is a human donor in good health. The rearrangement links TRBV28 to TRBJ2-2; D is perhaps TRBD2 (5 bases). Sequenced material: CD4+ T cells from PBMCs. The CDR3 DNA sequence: TGTGCCAGCCATACTAGGGGGGAGCTGTTTTTT. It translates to CASHTRGELFF.